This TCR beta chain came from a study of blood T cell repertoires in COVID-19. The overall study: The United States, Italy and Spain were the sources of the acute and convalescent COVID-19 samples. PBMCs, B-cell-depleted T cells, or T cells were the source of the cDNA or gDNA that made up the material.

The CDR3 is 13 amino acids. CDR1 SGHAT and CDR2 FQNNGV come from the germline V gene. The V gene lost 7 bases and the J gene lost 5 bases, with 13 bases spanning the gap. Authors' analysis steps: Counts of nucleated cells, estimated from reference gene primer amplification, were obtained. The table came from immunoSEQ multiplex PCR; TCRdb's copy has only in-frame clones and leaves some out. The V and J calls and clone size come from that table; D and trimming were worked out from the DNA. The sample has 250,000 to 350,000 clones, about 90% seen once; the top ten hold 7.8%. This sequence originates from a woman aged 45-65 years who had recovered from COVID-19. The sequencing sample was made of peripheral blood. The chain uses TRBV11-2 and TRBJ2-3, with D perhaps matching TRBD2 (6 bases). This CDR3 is CASTRDLGDTQYF. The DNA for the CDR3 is TGTGCCAGCACACGGGACTTGGGAGATACGCAGTATTTT.